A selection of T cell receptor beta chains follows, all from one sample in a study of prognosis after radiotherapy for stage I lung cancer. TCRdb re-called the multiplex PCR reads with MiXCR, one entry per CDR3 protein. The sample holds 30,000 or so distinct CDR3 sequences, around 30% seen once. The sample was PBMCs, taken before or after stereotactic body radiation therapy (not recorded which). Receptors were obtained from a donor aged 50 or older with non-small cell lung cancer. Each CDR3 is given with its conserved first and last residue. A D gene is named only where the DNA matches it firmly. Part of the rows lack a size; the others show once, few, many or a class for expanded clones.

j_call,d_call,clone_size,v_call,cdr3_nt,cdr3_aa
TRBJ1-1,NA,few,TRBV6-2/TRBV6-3,TGTGCCAGCAGTTACCCACCGGGGGGCAGGGCGGGGAACACTGAAGCTTTCTTT,CASSYPPGGRAGNTEAFF
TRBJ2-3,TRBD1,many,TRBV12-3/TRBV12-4,TGTGCCAGCAGTACGAGGACAGGGGGCATTACGCAGTATTTT,CASSTRTGGITQYF
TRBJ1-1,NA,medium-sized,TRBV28,TGTGCCAGCAGGATGAACACTGAAGCTTTCTTT,CASRMNTEAFF
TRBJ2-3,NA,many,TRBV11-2,TGTGCCAGCAGCATCAGACCTGCCCCCCGCACAGATACGCAGTATTTT,CASSIRPAPRTDTQYF
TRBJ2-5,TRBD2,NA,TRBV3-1,TGTGCCAGCGGCGGGAGTAACCCCCTACAGGCCCAGTACTTC,CASGGSNPLQAQYF
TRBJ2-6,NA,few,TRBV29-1,TGCAGCGTTGTCTGGGAACAGGGTCCCTCTGGGGCCAACGTCCTGACTTTC,CSVVWEQGPSGANVLTF
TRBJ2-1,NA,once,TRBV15,TGTGCCACCAGCAGAGTTCTTAACAATGGGCAGTTCTTC,CATSRVLNNGQFF
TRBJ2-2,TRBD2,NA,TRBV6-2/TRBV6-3,TGTGCCAGCGGTTACGCCAGCAGCGGGAGCACCTGGGAGCTTTTTTTT,CASGYASSGSTWELFF
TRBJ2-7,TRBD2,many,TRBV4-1,TGCGCCAGCAGCCAAACCTTAGCGGGAGTGAGCTACGAGCAGTACTTC,CASSQTLAGVSYEQYF
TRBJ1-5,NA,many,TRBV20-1,TGCAGTGCTAGGGGTCGCAGGGAGAACAATCAGCCCCAGCATTTT,CSARGRRENNQPQHF
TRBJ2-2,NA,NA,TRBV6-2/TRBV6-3,TGTTCCAGCTCACGTTTAGCAGGGGGGCTAACCGGGGAGCTGTTTTTT,CSSSRLAGGLTGELFF
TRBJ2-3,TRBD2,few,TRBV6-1,TGTGCCAGCAGTGGGACTAGCGGGAGCTCAGATACGCAGTATTTT,CASSGTSGSSDTQYF
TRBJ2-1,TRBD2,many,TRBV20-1,TGCAGTGCTAGCGGGAGGCCTTACAATGAGCAGTTCTTC,CSASGRPYNEQFF
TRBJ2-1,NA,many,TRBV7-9,TGTGCCAATGAAGGACCCGGGTTCGACAATGAGCAGTTCTTC,CANEGPGFDNEQFF
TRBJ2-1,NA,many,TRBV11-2,TGTGCCAGCAGCTTAAAGAGCGGGCTCTCCTACAATGAGCAGTTCTTC,CASSLKSGLSYNEQFF
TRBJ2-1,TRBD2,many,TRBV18,TGTGCCAGCTCACCTCCCGGGACTAGCGGGAGCTTTTTCTTC,CASSPPGTSGSFFF
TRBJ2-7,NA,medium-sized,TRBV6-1,TGTGCCAGCAGTGAGGGAGGACCGGTTTTAGGCGAGCAGTACTTC,CASSEGGPVLGEQYF
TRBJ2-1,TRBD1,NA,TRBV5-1,TGCGCCAGCAGCCCTGGACAGGGGGTTTCCTACAGTGAGCAGTTCTTC,CASSPGQGVSYSEQFF
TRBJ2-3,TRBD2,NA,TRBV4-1,TGCGCCAGCAGCCGACTACTAGCGGGAGCTGCAGCTAGCACAGATACGCAGTATTTT,CASSRLLAGAAASTDTQYF
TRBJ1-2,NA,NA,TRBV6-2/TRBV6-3,TGTGCCAGCAGTTACTCCTATCTTGGAGATGGCTACACCTTC,CASSYSYLGDGYTF
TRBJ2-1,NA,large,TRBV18,TGTGCCAGCTCACCGGCCCAGAACAACAATGAGCAGTTCTTC,CASSPAQNNNEQFF
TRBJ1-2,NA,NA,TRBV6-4,TGTGCCATCAGACTTACGACAGTCTATGGCTACACCTTC,CAIRLTTVYGYTF
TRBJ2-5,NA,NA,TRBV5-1,TGCGCCAGCAGCCTGTCGAATCAAGAGACCCAGTACTTC,CASSLSNQETQYF
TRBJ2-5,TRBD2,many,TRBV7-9,TGTGCCAGCAGCTTAGCGGGGACTAGCGGGAGTGAGACCCAGTACTTC,CASSLAGTSGSETQYF
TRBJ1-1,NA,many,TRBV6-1,TGTGCCACCCTCGACTCAGCAGGGACAAATTCTGAAGCTTTCTTT,CATLDSAGTNSEAFF
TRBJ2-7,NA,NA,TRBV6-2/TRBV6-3,TGTGCCAGCAGTGAAAAGTTACGGACACACCCGCACTACGAGCAGTACTTC,CASSEKLRTHPHYEQYF
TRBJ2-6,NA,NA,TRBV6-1,TGTGCCAGCAGCCCTATAGGTGGCCCTGGGGCCAACGTCCTGACTTTC,CASSPIGGPGANVLTF
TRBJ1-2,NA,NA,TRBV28,TGTGCCAGCAGTTTGTCGTCGAACTATGGCTACACCTTC,CASSLSSNYGYTF
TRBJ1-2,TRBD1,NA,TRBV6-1,TGTGCCAGGACCGGGACAGGGGTTGGCTACACATTC,CARTGTGVGYTF
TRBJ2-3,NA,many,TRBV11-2,TGTGCCAGCAGCTTAGGGTTAGATACGCAGTATTTT,CASSLGLDTQYF
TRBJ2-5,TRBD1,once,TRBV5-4,TGTGCCATTCATGGACAGGGACAAGAGACCCAGTACTTC,CAIHGQGQETQYF
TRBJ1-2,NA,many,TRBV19,TGTGCCAGTACCACGGAGGGGGGCAGAAAAAGCCCTAGCTATGGCTACACCTTC,CASTTEGGRKSPSYGYTF
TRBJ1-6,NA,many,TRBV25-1,TGTGCCAGCGGAGGGGGGGTTTCACCCCTCCACTTT,CASGGGVSPLHF
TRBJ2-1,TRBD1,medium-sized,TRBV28,TGTGCCAGCAGTTTGACAGGGGGATACAATGAGCAGTTCTTC,CASSLTGGYNEQFF
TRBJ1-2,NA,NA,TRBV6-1,TGTGCCAGCAGGCTACAGGGAGAAACTGACTATGGCTACACCTTC,CASRLQGETDYGYTF
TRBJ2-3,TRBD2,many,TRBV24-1,TGTGCCACCAGTGATTTGCAGGCTAGCGGGATAGGTACAGATACGCAGTATTTT,CATSDLQASGIGTDTQYF
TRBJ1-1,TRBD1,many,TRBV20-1,TGCAGTCCCCTTGGGGACAGGGTGTTCGCTGAAGCTTTCTTT,CSPLGDRVFAEAFF
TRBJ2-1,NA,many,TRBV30,TGTGCCTGGAGTGACCTTGGTCCTCATGAGCAGTTCTTC,CAWSDLGPHEQFF
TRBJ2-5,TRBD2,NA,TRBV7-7,TGTGCCAGCAGCTTCCGATTAGCGGGCGATACCCAGTACTTC,CASSFRLAGDTQYF